The present T cell receptor (beta chain) was sequenced within a study of cytomegalovirus exposure and HLA in healthy donors. Study summary: Roughly 89 million unique TCR sequences came from HLA-typed donors in an early release. Study-level findings and limits: Some segments of the V type, notably TRBV6-2 and TRBV6-3, were excluded as indistinguishable. Most TCR beta V segments were productive about 87% or about 30% of the time in an earlier analysis.

Trimming cost V 4 bases and J 8 bases; bases outside gene matches: 5. The CDR3 has 13 amino acids. The germline gives CDR1 LGHNA, CDR2 YSLEER. With regard to this clone: Its cognate antigen is unknown.

The PCR had 60 Vbeta and 13 Jbeta primers. Here immunoSEQ multiplex PCR was the method, and the copy in TCRdb shows in-frame clones only, minus some. The sample holds approximately 170,000 clones. The origin of this receptor is a woman aged 18-29 years in good health and CMV-seropositive. This chain connects TRBV4-3 to TRBJ1-2, with 9 bases identical to TRBD1. The specimen was PBMCs. CDR3 region: CASSLTGTGGYTF. Here the CDR3 DNA reads TGCGCCAGCAGCCTCACCGGGACAGGGGGCTACACCTTC.